Described below is a single T cell receptor (beta chain) sequence and its context. Its target is unknown. TCRdb ran MiXCR on the 5' RACE reads and lists one entry per CDR3 protein. The repertoire holds 360,000 or so distinct CDR3 sequences, with roughly 10% as singletons. This sample was included in a study of T cells after yellow fever vaccination. Study summary: SMART-Seq v4 Ultra Low Input served to prepare low-cell-number fractions.

Germline loops: CDR1 MNHNS, CDR2 SASEGT. CDR3 length: 15 amino acids. J lost 3 bases, V lost 8 bases, and 9 bases had no gene match. Study outcomes and limitations: Although most clonotypes did not, a small share appeared in both CD4 and CD8 compartments. The study noted that FACS-sorted repertoires could contain abundant clonotypes contaminating from the bulk population. Among primary-vaccination clones, most reappeared after the booster, at 95% to 96% for CD4 and around 91% for CD8.

The chain employs TRBV6-1 and TRBJ2-3, with 9 bases identical to TRBD2. This sequence originates from a man between 18 and 35 years old who received the YFV17D yellow fever vaccine. This specimen was PBMCs, taken on the day of the first yellow fever vaccination. The CDR3 nucleotides read TGTGCCAGCGCCTCAGCGGGGGGATTTACAGATACGCAGTATTTT. This gives the protein CASASAGGFTDTQYF.